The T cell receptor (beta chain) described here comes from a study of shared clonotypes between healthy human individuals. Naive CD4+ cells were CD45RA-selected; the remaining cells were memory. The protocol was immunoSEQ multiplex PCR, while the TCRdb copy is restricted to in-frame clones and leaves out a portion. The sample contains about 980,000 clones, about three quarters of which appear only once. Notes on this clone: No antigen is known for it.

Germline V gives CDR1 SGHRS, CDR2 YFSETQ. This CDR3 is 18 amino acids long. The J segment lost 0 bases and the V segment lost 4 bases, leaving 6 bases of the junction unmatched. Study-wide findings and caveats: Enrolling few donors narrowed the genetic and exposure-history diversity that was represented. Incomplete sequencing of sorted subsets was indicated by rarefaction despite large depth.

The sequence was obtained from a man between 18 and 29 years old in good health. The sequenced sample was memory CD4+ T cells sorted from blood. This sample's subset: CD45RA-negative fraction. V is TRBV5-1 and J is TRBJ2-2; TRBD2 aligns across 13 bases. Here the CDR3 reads CASSLGTSGAPNTGELFF. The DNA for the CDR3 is TGCGCCAGCAGCCTAGGGACTAGCGGGGCCCCGAACACCGGGGAGCTGTTTTTT.